These 4 T cell receptor beta chains originate from one sample sequenced in a study of high-grade serous ovarian cancer treatment subgroups. Assay used: immunoSEQ multiplex PCR; TCRdb lists only in-frame clones, some missing. In the table there are 2,500 to 3,000 clones, approximately 68% of which are singletons. Tumor tissue was taken before any definitive surgery or chemotherapy was given. Material for sequencing was tumor tissue. These receptors all stem from a human donor with high-grade serous ovarian cancer.

The chain links TRBV10-2 to TRBJ1-3; D is undetermined. CDR1 is WSHSY and CDR2 is SAAADI in the germline V gene. V shed 4 bases and J shed 1 base, with 5 bases lying between them. This CDR3 is 13 amino acids long. The CDR3, as DNA: TGCGCCAGCAGTGTGTTATCTGGAAACACCATATATTTT. It yields the protein CASSVLSGNTIYF.

This clone showed up just a few times. The rearrangement uses TRBV14 and TRBJ2-4, with 8 bases matching TRBD1. V lost 0 bases and J lost 6; bases outside the gene matches: 1. CDR3 length equals 14 residues. CDR1 and CDR2 (germline): SGHDN, FVKESK. The CDR3 protein is CASSQEQGVNIQYF. The CDR3, as DNA: TGTGCCAGCAGCCAAGAACAGGGGGTAAACATTCAGTACTTC.

This chain joins TRBV28 and TRBJ1-2, with a tentative D call TRBD1 (5 bases). Germline CDR1 MDHEN, CDR2 SYDVKM. The CDR3 totals 17 residues. The germline V and J ends were trimmed by 4 bases and 2 bases, with 20 bases remaining between them. This chain's CDR3 is CASSSEPRGGRNYGYTF. CDR3 in DNA: TGTGCCAGCAGTTCCGAACCCCGGGGGGGAAGGAACTATGGCTACACCTTC.

This chain links TRBV19 with TRBJ2-7; unclear D gene. Germline V CDR1 and CDR2: LNHDA, SQIVND (reference sequence). V dropped 5 bases and J dropped 4 bases, with 12 bases sitting between them. The CDR3 has 13 amino acids. The CDR3 sequence is CASSLGLTYEQYF. DNA of the CDR3: TGTGCCAGTAGTTTAGGCCTAACGTACGAGCAGTACTTC.